The clone carrying this T cell receptor (beta chain) has ten or more counts. No antigen is known for it. The data derive from a study of neurological immune-mediated disorders. The sorted libraries were prepared using approximately 970,000 CD4+ or CD8+ T cells that had themselves been sorted. Study observations and caveats: CDR3 amino acid sequences of expanded clones were not shared across subjects, a result suggesting private repertoires in all groups. Patients with HTLV-1-associated myelopathy showed the most TCR clonal expansion. Those with multiple sclerosis showed the least, falling below healthy controls.

TCRdb re-analysed the 5' RACE reads in MiXCR, keeping a single row per CDR3 protein. The data hold about 19,000 distinct CDR3 sequences, with approximately 7.8% observed a single time. The germline CDR1 and CDR2 sequences are SGHVS and FQNEAQ. Between the trimmed V and J ends, which lost 1 base and 2 bases, there was a span of 6 bases. This CDR3 region has 13 residues. Sample: CD8+ T cells from blood. This TCR was recovered from a woman younger than 45 with HTLV-1-associated myelopathy (HAM/TSP). V gene TRBV7-8 combines with J gene TRBJ2-7; no clear D gene. Here the CDR3 reads CASSLGSAYEQYF. The DNA for the CDR3 is TGTGCCAGCAGCTTAGGCAGCGCCTACGAGCAGTACTTC.